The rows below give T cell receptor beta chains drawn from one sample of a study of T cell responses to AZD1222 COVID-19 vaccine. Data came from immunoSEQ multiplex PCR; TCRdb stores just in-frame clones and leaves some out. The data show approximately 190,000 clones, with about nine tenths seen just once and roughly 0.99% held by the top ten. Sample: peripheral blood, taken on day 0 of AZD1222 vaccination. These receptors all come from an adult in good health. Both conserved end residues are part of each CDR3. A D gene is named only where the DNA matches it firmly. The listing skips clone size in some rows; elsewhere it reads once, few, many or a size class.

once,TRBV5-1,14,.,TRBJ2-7,CASSLSGSDYEQYF,TGCGCCAGCAGCTTGTCCGGCAGCGACTACGAGCAGTACTTC
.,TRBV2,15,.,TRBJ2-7,CASSGRGQSSYEQYF,TGTGCCAGCAGTGGTCGAGGGCAGAGTTCCTACGAGCAGTACTTC
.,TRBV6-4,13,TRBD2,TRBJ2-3,CASSERETDTQYF,TGTGCCAGCAGTGAGCGGGAGACAGATACGCAGTATTTT
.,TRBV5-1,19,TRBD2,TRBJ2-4,CASSLLPFTGLLDASIQYF,TGCGCCAGCAGCTTGTTGCCGTTTACGGGACTACTAGATGCAAGCATTCAGTACTTC
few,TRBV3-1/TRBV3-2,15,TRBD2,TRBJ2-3,CASSQAGGPADTQYF,TGTGCCAGCAGCCAAGCGGGGGGGCCCGCAGATACGCAGTATTTT
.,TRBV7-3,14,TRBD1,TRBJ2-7,CASSPGGRIGEQYF,TGTGCCAGCAGCCCAGGGGGCCGGATCGGTGAGCAGTACTTC
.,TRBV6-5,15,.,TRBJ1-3,CASGLDGSSGNTIYF,TGTGCCAGCGGACTAGACGGAAGCTCTGGAAACACCATATATTTT
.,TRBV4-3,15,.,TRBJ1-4,CASSLSGLANEKLFF,TGCGCCAGCAGCCTTTCGGGGTTAGCTAATGAAAAACTGTTTTTT
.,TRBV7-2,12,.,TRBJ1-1,CASGYMNTEAFF,TGTGCCAGCGGTTACATGAACACTGAAGCTTTCTTT
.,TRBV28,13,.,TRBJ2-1,CASSPNLAGEQFF,TGTGCCAGCAGTCCGAACTTAGCTGGGGAGCAGTTCTTC
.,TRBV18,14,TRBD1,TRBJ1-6,CASSPKGQDSPLHF,TGTGCCAGCTCACCGAAGGGACAGGATTCACCCCTCCACTTT
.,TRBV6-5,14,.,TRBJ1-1,CASRTPGQYTEAFF,TGTGCCAGCAGGACCCCCGGACAGTACACTGAAGCTTTCTTT
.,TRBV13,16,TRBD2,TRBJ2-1,CASSIQTSGGYNEQFF,TGTGCCAGCAGCATCCAAACTAGCGGGGGTTACAATGAGCAGTTCTTC
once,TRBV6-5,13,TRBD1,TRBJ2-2,CASRGTGSGELFF,TGTGCCAGCAGGGGGACAGGGTCCGGGGAGCTGTTTTTT
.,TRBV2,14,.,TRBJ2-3,CASRAIPGPDTQYF,TGTGCCAGCAGAGCCATCCCCGGACCAGATACGCAGTATTTT
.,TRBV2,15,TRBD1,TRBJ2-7,CASRFEAGQGSEQYF,TGTGCCAGCCGTTTTGAGGCCGGACAGGGGAGCGAGCAGTACTTC
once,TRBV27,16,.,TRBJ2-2,CASSLKTGRVTGELFF,TGTGCCAGCAGTTTAAAGACAGGGAGGGTGACCGGGGAGCTGTTTTTT
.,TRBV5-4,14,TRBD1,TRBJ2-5,CASSLVGQEETQYF,TGTGCCAGCAGCTTGGTTGGACAGGAGGAGACCCAGTACTTC
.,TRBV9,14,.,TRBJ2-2,CASSAQLFTGELFF,TGTGCCAGCAGCGCCCAGTTATTCACCGGGGAGCTGTTTTTT
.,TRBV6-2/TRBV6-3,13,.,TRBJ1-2,CASSPRENYGYTF,TGTGCCAGCAGCCCACGGGAAAACTATGGCTACACCTTC
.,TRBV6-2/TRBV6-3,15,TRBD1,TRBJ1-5,CASSNRGQGNQPQHF,TGTGCCAGCAGCAACCGGGGACAGGGCAATCAGCCCCAGCATTTT
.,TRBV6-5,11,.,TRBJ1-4,CASSYEEKLFF,TGTGCCAGCAGTTACGAGGAAAAACTGTTTTTT
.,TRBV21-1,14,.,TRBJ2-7,CASSKIGEGAEQYF,TGTGCCAGCAGCAAAATAGGCGAGGGGGCCGAGCAGTACTTC
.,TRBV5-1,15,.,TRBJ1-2,CASSLEGRENYGYTF,TGCGCCAGCAGCTTGGAGGGGCGTGAGAACTATGGCTACACCTTC
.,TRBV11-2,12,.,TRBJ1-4,CASSLARATVFF,TGTGCCAGCAGCTTGGCTCGCGCGACAGTGTTTTTT
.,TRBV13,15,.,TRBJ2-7,CASSSNRQRPYEQYF,TGTGCCAGCAGCTCAAACAGACAGAGACCGTACGAGCAGTACTTC
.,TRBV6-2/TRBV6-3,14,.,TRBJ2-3,CASSYRFGTDTQYF,TGTGCCAGCAGTTACCGTTTTGGTACAGATACGCAGTATTTT
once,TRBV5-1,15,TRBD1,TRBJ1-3,CASSTTGDSGNTIYF,TGCGCCAGCAGTACGACAGGGGACTCTGGAAACACCATATATTTT
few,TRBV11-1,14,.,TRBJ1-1,CASSSLGGNTEAFF,TGTGCCAGCAGCTCGCTGGGGGGGAACACTGAAGCTTTCTTT
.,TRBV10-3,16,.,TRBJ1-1,CAISDVTSTQDTEAFF,TGTGCCATCAGTGATGTAACATCTACTCAGGACACTGAAGCTTTCTTT
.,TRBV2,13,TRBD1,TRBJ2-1,CARGGTGGHEQFF,TGTGCCAGAGGGGGGACAGGCGGTCATGAGCAGTTCTTC
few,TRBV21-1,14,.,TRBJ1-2,CASSKIRADYGYTF,TGTGCCAGCAGCAAAATCAGGGCGGACTATGGCTACACCTTC
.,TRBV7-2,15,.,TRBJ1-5,CASSLGGRGSQPQHF,TGTGCCAGCAGCTTAGGAGGCCGAGGCAGTCAGCCCCAGCATTTT
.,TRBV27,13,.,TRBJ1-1,CASSLGTRSEAFF,TGTGCCAGCAGTTTAGGAACGCGGTCTGAAGCTTTCTTT
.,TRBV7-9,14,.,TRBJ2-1,CASSFRGMGNEQFF,TGTGCCAGCAGCTTCCGTGGGATGGGCAATGAGCAGTTCTTC
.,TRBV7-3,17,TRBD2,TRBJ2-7,CASSLGPLTSGSSEQYF,TGTGCCAGCAGCTTAGGACCCCTGACTAGCGGGAGTTCTGAGCAGTACTTC